The 3 T cell receptor beta chains listed next were all sequenced from one sample in a study of PD-1 blockade in classical Hodgkin lymphoma. Using immunoSEQ multiplex PCR, the repertoire was profiled, and TCRdb retains in-frame clones only, with some absent. Here the sample spans approximately 27,000 clones, about nine tenths being singletons. Brentuximab vedotin exposure varied, and every patient relapsed after autologous stem cell transplantation. Material: peripheral blood mononuclear cells (PBMCs), obtained at baseline. These TCRs come from a human donor with classical Hodgkin lymphoma.

This rearrangement joins TRBV30 to TRBJ1-2, with D unresolved. The CDR3 spans 11 residues. Deletions cut 4 bases from V and 8 bases from J, with 11 bases between. The germline V gene has CDR1 GTSNPN and CDR2 SVGIG (reference sequence). The CDR3 region is CAWNRHRGYTF. Written as DNA, the CDR3 is TGTGCCTGGAATAGACATAGGGGCTACACCTTC.

V and J are TRBV29-1 and TRBJ2-1; no firm D call. The CDR3 is 14 residues long. CDR1 SQVTM and CDR2 ANQGSEA come from the germline V gene. Trimming took off 2 bases at V and 0 bases at J, with 8 bases between the two ends. The CDR3 sequence is CSVESPRSYNEQFF. In nucleotides, the CDR3 is TGCAGCGTTGAAAGTCCCCGCTCCTACAATGAGCAGTTCTTC.

This CDR3 is CASSQGGAGREKLFF. Here the CDR3 DNA reads TGTGCCAGCAGCCAGGGCGGGGCCGGGAGGGAAAAACTGTTTTTT. V gene TRBV7-2 combines with J gene TRBJ1-4; a possible D gene is TRBD1 (5 bases). V shed 5 bases and J shed 8 bases, with 18 bases lying between them. Germline V lookup: CDR1 SGHTA, CDR2 FQGNSA. The CDR3 is 15 residues long.